This TCR beta chain was sequenced in a study of CD8+ T cells in alopecia areata. General study points: Sequencing of scalp samples also includes resident alphabeta T cells from normal skin. Scalp lesions, especially in alopecia totalis/universalis, had higher clonality than normal scalp.

Of note for this clone: The antigen is unknown.

cDNA prepared by RNA extraction and subsequent reverse transcription served as the template for sequencing. The repertoire was sequenced with immunoSEQ multiplex PCR; TCRdb's copy has only in-frame clones and lacks some. Of approximately 82,000 clones listed, just over 50% are singletons. Sequenced material: NKG2D-high CD8+ T cells sorted from blood. This sequence was found in a human donor with alopecia areata.

CDR3 coding DNA: TGCGCCAGCAGCCCGCCGGCCTACGAGCAGTACTTC. This sequence encodes CASSPPAYEQYF. The V and J genes are TRBV5-1 and TRBJ2-7; the D is unclear. Between the trimmed V and J ends, which lost 4 bases and 2 bases, there was a span of 7 bases. Germline CDR1 and CDR2: SGHRS and YFSETQ. This CDR3 is 12 amino acids long.